Each of the 2 T cell receptor delta chains below was sequenced from the same sample in a study of γδ T cells in repeated Plasmodium falciparum infection. Gammadelta T cells were flow-sorted from PBMC into Vgamma9/Vdelta2+ and Vdelta2-negative populations for bulk analysis. TCRdb reanalysed the multiplex PCR reads with CATT. This sample has roughly 90,000 delta-chain clones, with more than 1.4% found just once. The source material was gamma-delta T cells from blood. The receptors were sampled from a pool of human donors (malaria-infected and uninfected, not separated).

On this clone: A far larger clone is a single base away, which makes a read error likely. The chain uses TRDV1 and TRDJ1; 13 bases are a match to TRDD3. The J gene was not available in TCRdb and was assigned here by matching the DNA to germline segments. Per the germline V gene, CDR1 is TSWWSYY and CDR2 is QGS. The V gene end was trimmed by 0 bases and the J gene end by 2 bases; junction bases not matched to a gene: 51. The CDR3 contains 33 residues. The CDR3 sequence: CALGELPASPLPILYWGIRFATLGQQRTDKLIF. DNA of the CDR3: TGTGCTCTTGGGGAACTGCCCGCCTCCCCTCTCCCGATTCTATACTGGGGGATACGCTTCGCAACCTTGGGCCAACAAAGAACCGATAAACTCATCTTT.

Points on this clone: TCRdb's protein for this DNA is that of a much larger clone and differs from the translation at residue 6, likely a read error; the protein shown is the DNA translation. The chain is built from TRDV2 and TRDJ1; D is undetermined. TCRdb records no J gene; here it was assigned by comparing the DNA to germline. Germline loops: CDR1 GEAIGNYY, CDR2 EKD. The length of the CDR3 is 15 residues. V lost 0 bases and J lost 3, with 13 bases in between. CDR3 sequence (DNA): TGTGCCTGTGACACCCCTGAAACGGAAGCCGATAAACTCATCTTT. Translation gives CACDTPETEADKLIF.